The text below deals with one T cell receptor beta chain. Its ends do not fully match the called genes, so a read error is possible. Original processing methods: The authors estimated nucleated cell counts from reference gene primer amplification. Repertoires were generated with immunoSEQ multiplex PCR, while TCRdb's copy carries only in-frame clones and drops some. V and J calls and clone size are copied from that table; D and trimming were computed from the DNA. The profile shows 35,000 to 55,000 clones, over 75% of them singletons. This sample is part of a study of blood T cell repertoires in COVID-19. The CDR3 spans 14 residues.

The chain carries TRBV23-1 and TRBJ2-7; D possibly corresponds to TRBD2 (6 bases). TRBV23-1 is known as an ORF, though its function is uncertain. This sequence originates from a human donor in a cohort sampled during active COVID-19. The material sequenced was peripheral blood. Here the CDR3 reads CARSRLDGGYEQYF. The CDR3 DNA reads TGCGCCCGCAGCCGACTGGACGGGGGCTACGAGCAGTACTTC.